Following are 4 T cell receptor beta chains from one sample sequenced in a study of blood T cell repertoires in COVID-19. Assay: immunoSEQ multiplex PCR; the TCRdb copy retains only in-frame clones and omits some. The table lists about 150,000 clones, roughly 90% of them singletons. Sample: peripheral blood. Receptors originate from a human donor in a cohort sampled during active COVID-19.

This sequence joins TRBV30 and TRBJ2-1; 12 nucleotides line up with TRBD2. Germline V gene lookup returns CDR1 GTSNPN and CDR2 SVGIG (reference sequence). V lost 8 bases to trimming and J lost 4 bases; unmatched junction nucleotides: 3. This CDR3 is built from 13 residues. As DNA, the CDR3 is TGTGCCGGTACTAGCGGGGGGTACAATGAGCAGTTCTTC. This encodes CAGTSGGYNEQFF.

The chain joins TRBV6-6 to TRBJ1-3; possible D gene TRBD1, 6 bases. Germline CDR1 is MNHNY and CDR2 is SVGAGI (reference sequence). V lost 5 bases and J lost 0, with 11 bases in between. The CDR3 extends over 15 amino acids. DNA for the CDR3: TGTGCCAGCAGTCCGGGACAAGTCTCTGGAAACACCATATATTTT. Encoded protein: CASSPGQVSGNTIYF.

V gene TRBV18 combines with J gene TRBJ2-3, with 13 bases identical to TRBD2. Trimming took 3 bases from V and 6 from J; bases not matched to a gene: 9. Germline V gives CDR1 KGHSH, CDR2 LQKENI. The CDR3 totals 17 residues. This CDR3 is CASSPVATSGGQDTQYF. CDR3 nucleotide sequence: TGTGCCAGCTCACCGGTAGCGACTAGCGGGGGGCAGGATACGCAGTATTTT.

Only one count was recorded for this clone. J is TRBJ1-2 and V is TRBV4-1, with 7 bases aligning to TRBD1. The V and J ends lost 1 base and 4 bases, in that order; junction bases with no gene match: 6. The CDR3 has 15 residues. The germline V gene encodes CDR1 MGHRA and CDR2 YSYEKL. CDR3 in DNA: TGCGCCAGCAGCCAAGGGTATGGGGACAGCTATGGCTACACCTTC. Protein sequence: CASSQGYGDSYGYTF.